A single sample gave rise to the 18 T cell receptor beta chains below, sequenced in a study of CD8 T cells in Susac syndrome. Random hexamers were used to reverse transcribe the RNA input (roughly 0.5 to 1 ug). One entry per CDR3 protein, called by TCRdb with MiXCR from the immunoSEQ multiplex PCR reads. The repertoire holds under 95,000 distinct CDR3 sequences, with approximately 95% as singletons. The sample consisted of CD8+ T cells from PBMCs. The origin of the receptors is a human donor with Susac syndrome.

The DNA of the CDR3 is TGTGCCAGCAGCCCGTTGCGGGACTACGAGCAGTACTTC. Amino acids: CASSPLRDYEQYF. V and J are TRBV5-6 and TRBJ2-7; TRBD2 is a possible D gene (6 bases). This CDR3 is 13 amino acids long. Germline loops: CDR1 SGHDT, CDR2 YYEEEE. Trimming took 4 bases from V and 3 from J, leaving 11 bases between them.

The rearrangement joins TRBV20-1 to TRBJ2-7; a possible D gene is TRBD2 (6 bases). Germline V CDR1 and CDR2: DFQATT, SNEGSKA (reference sequence). V gave up 5 bases and J gave up 4 bases, with 18 bases separating them. The CDR3 length is 14 residues. The CDR3 DNA reads TGCAGTGCTTCCACGTGGGGGGTCCCTTACGAGCAGTACTTC. It specifies CSASTWGVPYEQYF.

The chain employs TRBV11-2 and TRBJ2-7, with 9 bases lining up with TRBD1. Germline lookup yields CDR1 SGHAT and CDR2 FQNNGV. The CDR3 contains 15 residues. With 3 bases clipped from V and 2 bases from J, the junction kept 5 bases outside the gene matches. CDR3 nucleotides: TGTGCCAGCAGCTTTGGGACAGGGAGGCCCTACGAGCAGTACTTC. This gives the protein CASSFGTGRPYEQYF.

The rearrangement uses TRBV11-2 and TRBJ2-1; D is possibly TRBD1 (6 bases). Trimming removed 3 bases at V and 5 bases at J, with 8 bases between. Germline V gene lookup returns CDR1 SGHAT and CDR2 FQNNGV. This CDR3 has 13 residues. The CDR3 sequence: CASSFRTDNEQFF. As DNA, the CDR3 is TGTGCCAGCAGCTTTAGGACAGACAATGAGCAGTTCTTC.

The rearrangement links TRBV20-1 to TRBJ2-2; D is ambiguous. This CDR3 has 14 amino acids. Trimming took 5 bases from V and 1 from J, leaving 11 bases between them. Per the germline V gene, CDR1 is DFQATT and CDR2 is SNEGSKA (reference sequence). The CDR3 coding sequence is TGCAGTGCTGACCCGACGGAGAACACCGGGGAGCTGTTTTTT. Its translation is CSADPTENTGELFF.

V is TRBV6-1 and J is TRBJ2-1; D is tentatively TRBD1 or TRBD2 (5 bases each). The CDR3 has 16 residues. V was trimmed by 4 bases and J by 2 bases, leaving 15 bases between them. Germline V gives CDR1 MNHNS, CDR2 SASEGT. The CDR3 loop reads CASSVPPGRAYNEQFF. DNA for the CDR3: TGTGCCAGCAGTGTCCCGCCGGGGCGGGCCTACAATGAGCAGTTCTTC.

The rearrangement links TRBV28 to TRBJ2-5, with D maybe TRBD1 (5 bases). This CDR3 comprises 11 residues. V was cut by 10 bases and J by 5 bases, with 11 bases left in between. The germline gives CDR1 MDHEN, CDR2 SYDVKM. CDR3 amino acids: CATFQGETQYF. The CDR3 nucleotides read TGTGCCACGTTTCAGGGTGAGACCCAGTACTTC.

The chain recombines TRBV29-1 with TRBJ2-2, with TRBD2 matching over 8 bases. In germline, CDR1 is SQVTM, CDR2 ANQGSEA. Unmatched junction bases numbered 5, after V lost 7 bases and J lost 7 bases. This CDR3 has 12 residues. The CDR3 DNA reads as TGCAGCGCCCGGGAGGGAAGCGGGGAGCTGTTTTTT. Translated: CSAREGSGELFF.

The chain joins TRBV20-1 to TRBJ2-7; D possibly corresponds to TRBD1 (6 bases). V was shortened by 4 bases and J by 2 bases, with 15 bases between the two germline ends. CDR1 and CDR2 from the germline V gene are DFQATT and SNEGSKA (reference sequence). The CDR3 extends over 14 amino acids. The chain's CDR3 is CSAIQGPGAYEQYF. The CDR3 coding sequence is TGCAGTGCTATACAGGGCCCCGGGGCCTACGAGCAGTACTTC.

V gene TRBV5-1 combines with J gene TRBJ2-5; TRBD2 might be the D (6 bases). The V gene's germline CDR1 is SGHRS and CDR2 YFSETQ. The V end was cut by 4 bases, the J end by 5 bases, with 21 bases between. This CDR3 contains 16 residues. The CDR3 DNA follows: TGCGCCAGCAGCACTTCCGGGAGTGGGGCCGGGGAGACCCAGTACTTC. It translates to CASSTSGSGAGETQYF.

The chain couples TRBV28 to TRBJ1-5; no reliable D call. The CDR3 runs to 14 residues. Germline values: CDR1 MDHEN, CDR2 SYDVKM. V lost 6 bases to trimming and J lost 3 bases, with 12 bases between them. CDR3 amino acids: CASSIPGYNQPQHF. In nucleotides, the CDR3 is TGTGCCAGCAGCATTCCGGGTTACAATCAGCCCCAGCATTTT.

This clonotype was counted a single time. V is TRBV7-3 and J is TRBJ2-3; 10 nucleotides match TRBD1. With V trimmed by 5 bases and J by 1 base, 3 bases remained unmatched. Germline loops: CDR1 SGHTA, CDR2 FQGTGA. This CDR3 region has 15 residues. The CDR3 protein is CASSRTGGGTDTQYF. The CDR3 nucleotides read TGTGCCAGCAGCCGGACAGGGGGAGGCACAGATACGCAGTATTTT.

This rearrangement joins TRBV29-1 to TRBJ2-5; maybe TRBD2 (6 bases). CDR1 SQVTM and CDR2 ANQGSEA come from the germline V gene. The CDR3 spans 14 residues. The ends were cut back, 5 bases at V and 5 bases at J, with 18 bases in the middle. The CDR3, as DNA: TGCAGCGTTTTTAGCGGACCCCTCTGGGAGACCCAGTACTTC. It codes for CSVFSGPLWETQYF.

CDR3 in DNA: TGTGCCAGCAGTTTTAGTAGCGGGACCTTGAGGGAGCTGTTTTTT. Translated: CASSFSSGTLRELFF. The gene calls are TRBV27 and TRBJ2-2; 8 bases are a match to TRBD2. Germline lookup yields CDR1 MNHEY and CDR2 SMNVEV (reference sequence). The CDR3 sequence is 15 residues long. The V segment lost 3 bases and the J segment 9 bases; nucleotides outside the gene matches: 9.

The chain employs TRBV6-2 or TRBV6-3 and TRBJ2-7; 8 nucleotides align to TRBD1. V trimming: 4 bases; J trimming: 4 bases; junction bases outside the gene matches: 15. CDR1 is MNHEY and CDR2 is SVGEGT in the germline V gene. The CDR3 runs 17 residues. The CDR3 protein is CASSFPLQQGVGYEQYF. DNA for the CDR3: TGTGCCAGCAGTTTCCCTCTCCAACAGGGGGTTGGATACGAGCAGTACTTC.

The rearrangement uses TRBV3-1 and TRBJ2-7; D is unresolved. The V gene lost 1 base and the J gene lost 2 bases, with 9 bases spanning the gap. This CDR3 contains 14 residues. CDR1 is LGHDT, CDR2 YNNKEL, per germline (reference sequence). The CDR3 protein is CASSQARMAYEQYF. The CDR3 DNA follows: TGTGCCAGCAGCCAAGCTCGAATGGCCTACGAGCAGTACTTC.

The chain links TRBV7-9 to TRBJ2-7; no clear D gene. Trimming removed 5 bases at V and 2 bases at J, with 16 bases between. The germline gives CDR1 SEHNR, CDR2 FQNEAQ (reference sequence). CDR3 length: 15 amino acids. The CDR3 region has the DNA TGTGCCAGCAGCCCGCCGGATGCAGGCCCCTACGAGCAGTACTTC. It yields the protein CASSPPDAGPYEQYF.

V gene TRBV2 combines with J gene TRBJ2-1; D ambiguous. Germline loops: CDR1 SNHLY, CDR2 FYNNEI. Trimming left V 4 bases short and J 8 bases short, with 18 bases between. This CDR3 has 15 residues. The CDR3 spells CASSVILQGRHEQFF. In DNA form, the CDR3 reads TGTGCCAGCAGTGTAATATTACAAGGGCGGCATGAGCAGTTCTTC.